This T cell receptor beta chain was sequenced during a study of early T cells in non-severe SARS-CoV-2 infection. Study-wide background: The input, bulk RNA from unsorted whole blood, was sequenced, and chains were unpaired.

V gave up 0 bases and J gave up 4 bases; unmatched junction bases: 6. This CDR3 contains 16 residues. Germline CDR1 and CDR2: SGHRS and YFSETQ. Study-wide points: Using VDJdb, the matching emphasized anti-spike CD8 responses while missing private and CD4 specificities.

Unique molecular identifiers (one per individual cDNA molecule) were attached. TCRdb analysed the 5' RACE reads with MiXCR anew, one entry per CDR3 protein. The data contain about 38,000 distinct CDR3 sequences, 3.5% to 5% of them seen just once; the ten biggest clones take up roughly 17%. This clonotype appeared many times. Its specificity is not known. The receptor comes from an adult who was a healthcare worker with PCR-confirmed SARS-CoV-2 infection or an uninfected control (not recorded which). Sequencing used whole blood. V and J are TRBV5-1 and TRBJ2-3; 9 bases are a match to TRBD1. The CDR3 region is CASSLVGQGWADTQYF. For the CDR3, the DNA is TGCGCCAGCAGCTTGGTGGGACAGGGTTGGGCAGATACGCAGTATTTT. Using reference TRBV5-1 and TRBJ2-3 for the parts outside the CDR3, the full variable domain is KAGVTQTPRYLIKTRGQQVTLSCSPISGHRSVSWYQQTPGQGLQFLFEYFSETQRNKGNFPGRFSGRQFSNSRSEMNVSTLELGDSALYLCASSLVGQGWADTQYFGPGTRLTVL.